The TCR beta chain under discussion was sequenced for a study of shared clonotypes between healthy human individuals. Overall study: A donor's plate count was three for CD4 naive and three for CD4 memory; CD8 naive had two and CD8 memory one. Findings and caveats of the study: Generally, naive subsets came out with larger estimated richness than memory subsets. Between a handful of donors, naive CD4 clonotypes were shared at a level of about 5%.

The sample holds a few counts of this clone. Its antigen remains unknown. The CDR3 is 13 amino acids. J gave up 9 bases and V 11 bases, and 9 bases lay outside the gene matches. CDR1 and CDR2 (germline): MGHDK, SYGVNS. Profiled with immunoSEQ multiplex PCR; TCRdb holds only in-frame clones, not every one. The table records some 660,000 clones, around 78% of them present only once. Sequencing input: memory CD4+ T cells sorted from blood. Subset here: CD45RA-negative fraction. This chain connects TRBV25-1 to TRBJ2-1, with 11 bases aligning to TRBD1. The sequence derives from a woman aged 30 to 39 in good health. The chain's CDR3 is CASRTGGRGEQFF. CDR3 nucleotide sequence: TGTGCCTCCAGGACAGGGGGCAGGGGTGAGCAGTTCTTC.